Listed below are T cell receptor beta chains from one sample, sequenced in a study of T cell repertoires in cytomegalovirus infection. One entry per CDR3 protein results from TCRdb running MiXCR on the reads. The repertoire consists of 110,000 to 150,000 distinct CDR3 sequences, with roughly 6.5% occurring once and the leading ten covering about a sixth. Sequencing was carried out using PBMCs. Source of these receptors: a human donor in good health (CMV status not recorded). Some clones in this sample may be carry-over from other donors' samples. Both conserved end residues are part of each CDR3. A D gene is named only where the DNA matches it firmly. Rows give clone size only sometimes, using once, few, many, or a class for an expanded clone.

clone_size d_call j_call v_call cdr3_nt cdr3_aa
many TRBD2 TRBJ2-3 TRBV20-1 TGCAGTGCTAATATAAAAGGACTAGCGGGCACAGATACGCAGTATTTT CSANIKGLAGTDTQYF
many TRBD1 TRBJ2-2 TRBV7-3 TGTGCCAGCAGCTTAATGCCCCGACCGGGACAGGGGAACACCGGGGAGCTGTTTTTT CASSLMPRPGQGNTGELFF
- TRBD2 TRBJ2-5 TRBV20-1 TGCAGTGCTAGGCTAGCGGGGGGAGAGACCCAGTACTTC CSARLAGGETQYF
many - TRBJ2-7 TRBV7-2 TGTGCCAGCAGCTTAAGAGGGGCACGGGAGCAGTACTTC CASSLRGAREQYF
many - TRBJ2-1 TRBV6-2/TRBV6-3 TGTGCCAGCAGTCCCCAATTAACAGGGCTGATGGTGGTTGAGCAGTTCTTC CASSPQLTGLMVVEQFF
- - TRBJ1-5 TRBV28 TGTGCCAGCAGCTATACAACAGGCAATCAGCCCCAGCATTTT CASSYTTGNQPQHF
many - TRBJ1-1 TRBV2 TGTGCCAGCCCCGTTCGAGACGAAGCTTTCTTT CASPVRDEAFF
many TRBD2 TRBJ2-3 TRBV11-2 TGTGCCAGCAGCTTAGAGCTCAATCGGCGGGGGGCTCATTTT CASSLELNRRGAHF
few - TRBJ2-7 TRBV28 TGTGCCAGCAGTTTACAGACCTACGAGCAGTACTTC CASSLQTYEQYF
many - TRBJ2-7 TRBV7-2 TGTGCCAGCAGCTTGGGAGTCGAATACGAGCAGTACTTC CASSLGVEYEQYF
many - TRBJ2-2 TRBV7-9 TGTGCCAGCAGCTTCTCAGGCGACTCCGGGGAGCTGTTTTTT CASSFSGDSGELFF
few - TRBJ1-5 TRBV19 TGTGCCAGTAGTATTGCTCAAGCCAGCAATCAGCCCCAGCATTTT CASSIAQASNQPQHF
many TRBD2 TRBJ2-2 TRBV4-2 TGTGCCAGCAGCCAAGCTACTAGCGCGAACACCGGGGAGCTGTTTTTT CASSQATSANTGELFF
- - TRBJ1-6 TRBV7-9 TGTGCCAGCAGCTTAGACCAGGACTATTCACCCCTCCACTTT CASSLDQDYSPLHF
many - TRBJ2-7 TRBV7-2 TGTGCCAGCAGTATAGACCCCGTTTCCGAGCAGTACTTC CASSIDPVSEQYF
- TRBD2 TRBJ2-7 TRBV7-8 TGTGCCAGCAGCGGGTGGGGGGGCGAGCAGTACTTC CASSGWGGEQYF
many - TRBJ1-1 TRBV7-9 TGTGCCAGCAGCTTATTACAGAACACTGAAGCTTTCTTT CASSLLQNTEAFF
many - TRBJ1-2 TRBV20-1 TGCAGTGCCGATCCGGCTCGACAGATAAACTATGGCTACACCTTC CSADPARQINYGYTF
- - TRBJ1-1 TRBV6-6 TGTGCCAGCAGTTACGACCGGCGGGGGACCACTGAAGCTTTCTTT CASSYDRRGTTEAFF
- - TRBJ2-2 TRBV3-1 TGTGCCAGCAGCCAAGTCAGTGCAGGGGAGCTGTTTTTT CASSQVSAGELFF
many - TRBJ2-7 TRBV5-1 TGCGCCAGCAGCATTACAGACTACGAGCAGTACTTC CASSITDYEQYF
many TRBD1 TRBJ2-3 TRBV11-1 TGTGCCAGCAGTTTCCGGGACAGGATCACAGATACGCAGTATTTT CASSFRDRITDTQYF
many - TRBJ1-1 TRBV28 TGTGCCAGCAGTCCTCCCCTCGCACCTTCGGGCACTGAAGCTTTCTTT CASSPPLAPSGTEAFF
many - TRBJ1-1 TRBV7-2 TGTGCCAGCAGCTTCGGCAGGTTGAACACTGAAGCTTTCTTT CASSFGRLNTEAFF
many TRBD1 TRBJ1-2 TRBV11-2 TGTGCCAGCAGCACAATTCCGGGACAGGGACGCTATGGCTACACCTTC CASSTIPGQGRYGYTF
few - TRBJ1-2 TRBV7-3 TGTGCCAGCAGCTTAGATCAGTACTATGGCTACACCTTC CASSLDQYYGYTF
few - TRBJ1-6 TRBV18 TGTGCCAGCTCACCACCGAGCCGGAATTCACCCCTCCACTTT CASSPPSRNSPLHF
many - TRBJ2-3 TRBV10-3 TGTGCCATCAGTGATGTGGGGCCCGGGGATACGCAGTATTTT CAISDVGPGDTQYF
many - TRBJ2-5 TRBV7-2 TGTGCCAGCACCAGCTTATTAGGAGAGACCCAGTACTTC CASTSLLGETQYF
- TRBD1 TRBJ2-1 TRBV14 TGTGCCAGCAGCCAAGGGACAGGGGGGGACAATGAGCAGTTCTTC CASSQGTGGDNEQFF
many - TRBJ2-3 TRBV11-3 TGTGCCAGCAGCTCATCATTGTGGAGGACGCAGTATTTT CASSSSLWRTQYF
many - TRBJ2-7 TRBV7-9 TGTGCCAGCAGCTTAATGGACCTGGGTCACTACGAGCAGTACTTC CASSLMDLGHYEQYF
many - TRBJ2-1 TRBV14 TGTGCCAGCAGCCACTCGACCGGGTGGAGCTCCTACAATGAGCAGTTCTTC CASSHSTGWSSYNEQFF
many - TRBJ2-7 TRBV7-2 TGTGCCAGCAGCTCCTCAGGCGGCCTCTACGAGCAGTACTTC CASSSSGGLYEQYF
few TRBD1 TRBJ1-2 TRBV28 TGTGCCAGCAGTTCAACCGGGACAGGCTTCGGCTACACCTTC CASSSTGTGFGYTF
many TRBD1 TRBJ1-1 TRBV7-8 TGTGCCAGCAGCTCTTTGACAGGGCTGAACACTGAAGCTTTCTTT CASSSLTGLNTEAFF
few - TRBJ2-2 TRBV2 TGTGCCATATCCCGGACGGCAGACGGGGAGCTGTTTTTT CAISRTADGELFF
many - TRBJ2-3 TRBV7-2 TGTGCCAGCAGCTTTCTGGGGGAAGGGGGTACAGATACGCAGTATTTT CASSFLGEGGTDTQYF
many - TRBJ1-1 TRBV29-1 TGCAGCGTTGAAGTGGGACAGAACACTGAAGCTTTCTTT CSVEVGQNTEAFF
many - TRBJ2-3 TRBV7-2 TGTGCCAGCAGCTTAGGATACCGAGGCAAACCCCCAAGTACGCAGTATTTT CASSLGYRGKPPSTQYF
few TRBD2 TRBJ2-3 TRBV20-1 TGCAGTGCTAGAGCGGGGGGGGCAGGTACGCAGTATTTT CSARAGGAGTQYF
many - TRBJ1-3 TRBV30 TGTGCCTGGAGCCGGGACTCAGGCTCTGGAAACACCATATATTTT CAWSRDSGSGNTIYF
many TRBD2 TRBJ2-7 TRBV7-8 TGTGCCAGCAGCTCTACGACTAGCGGGGGGAACAATGTGCTTTACGAGCAGTACTTC CASSSTTSGGNNVLYEQYF
many - TRBJ1-5 TRBV20-1 TGCAGTGCTAGAGACCAATACAGGGCCGGTCAGCCCCAGCATTTT CSARDQYRAGQPQHF
many TRBD1 TRBJ1-3 TRBV7-2 TGTGCCAGCAGCATACACCGGGACAGGCGCTCTGGAAACACCATATATTTT CASSIHRDRRSGNTIYF
- TRBD2 TRBJ2-3 TRBV2 TGTGCCAGCAGTAGACTAGCGGGGGCTAGCACAGATACGCAGTATTTT CASSRLAGASTDTQYF
many - TRBJ2-7 TRBV13 TGTGCCAGCAGCTTGAATACCTACGAGCAGTACTTC CASSLNTYEQYF
- - TRBJ1-2 TRBV20-1 TGCAGGGGGTCCAACATTGGCTATGGCTACACCTTC CRGSNIGYGYTF
many - TRBJ1-1 TRBV3-1 TGTGCCAGCAGCCAATCTATTTTGAACACTGAAGCTTTCTTT CASSQSILNTEAFF
many - TRBJ2-1 TRBV7-9 TGTGCCAGCAGCCCGGGGTATCGGGGCGCCCGCTCCTACAATGAGCAGTTCTTC CASSPGYRGARSYNEQFF
- TRBD1 TRBJ2-5 TRBV14 TGTGCCAGCAGCCTCCGGGGACAGTACCAAGAGACCCAGTACTTC CASSLRGQYQETQYF
once - TRBJ1-1 TRBV7-7 TGTGCTAGCAGCTTAACGGTCTGGAGCCGAGCTCTCTTT CASSLTVWSRALF
- - TRBJ1-1 TRBV29-1 TGCAGCGGTTCCAACACTGAAGCTTTCTTT CSGSNTEAFF
few - TRBJ1-2 TRBV25-1 TGTGCCAGCAGTTCGGTTTTAGGCGCCTCTAGCTATGGCTACACCTTC CASSSVLGASSYGYTF
many - TRBJ1-1 TRBV7-2 TGTGCCAGCAGCTTAGACGCAGGGGACACTGAAGCTTTCTTT CASSLDAGDTEAFF
many TRBD2 TRBJ2-3 TRBV25-1 TGTGCCAGCAGCCCTGGGGGACTAGTTTATGATACGCAGTATTTT CASSPGGLVYDTQYF
few TRBD2 TRBJ2-1 TRBV20-1 TGCAGTGCTCTCTGGCAGCGGGGGGGCCCCAACAATGAGCAGTTCTTC CSALWQRGGPNNEQFF
- TRBD1 TRBJ1-1 TRBV2 TGTGCCAGCAGTGAAGGAGCAGGGACAGGGGCTGCTTTCTTT CASSEGAGTGAAFF
- - TRBJ2-3 TRBV20-1 TGCAGTGGGTCTGGGGGTGATAGCACAGATACGCAGTATTTT CSGSGGDSTDTQYF